The rows below give T cell receptor beta chains drawn from one sample of a study of PD-L1 blockade in urothelial cancer. Generated by immunoSEQ multiplex PCR, the TCRdb table keeps only in-frame clones and is missing some. The sample holds more than 70,000 clones; roughly nine tenths are singletons and the top ten take less than 3.5%. The source material was PBMCs, sampled around atezolizumab (anti-PD-L1) treatment. These receptors all stem from a man in his fifties or sixties with urothelial cancer. CDR3s include the opening cysteine and the closing phenylalanine or tryptophan. Each record gives: V gene, clone size, D gene, J gene, CDR3 protein, CDR3 DNA. The D gene is left open where the match is weak. Only part of the rows carry a size: once, few, many, or a class if the clone is expanded.

V gene: TRBV7-9
clone size: NA
D gene: TRBD1
J gene: TRBJ2-7
CDR3 protein: CASSPPIVIGTGYEQYF
CDR3 DNA: TGTGCCAGCAGCCCACCAATCGTTATCGGGACAGGGTACGAGCAGTACTTC

V gene: TRBV4-2
clone size: NA
D gene: NA
J gene: TRBJ2-5
CDR3 protein: CASSQARKGGGGETQYF
CDR3 DNA: TGTGCCAGCAGCCAAGCCAGGAAGGGCGGAGGAGGGGAGACCCAGTACTTC

V gene: TRBV20-1
clone size: NA
D gene: TRBD1
J gene: TRBJ1-2
CDR3 protein: CSARQGAGYTF
CDR3 DNA: TGCAGTGCTAGACAGGGGGCTGGCTACACCTTC

V gene: TRBV7-3
clone size: NA
D gene: TRBD2
J gene: TRBJ2-1
CDR3 protein: CASSTTSGGYNEQFF
CDR3 DNA: TGTGCCAGCAGCACAACTAGCGGGGGATACAATGAGCAGTTCTTC

V gene: TRBV7-9
clone size: NA
D gene: NA
J gene: TRBJ2-7
CDR3 protein: CASRGTGMGSYEQYF
CDR3 DNA: TGTGCCAGCAGGGGCACAGGGATGGGTTCCTACGAGCAGTACTTC

V gene: TRBV7-9
clone size: NA
D gene: TRBD2
J gene: TRBJ2-5
CDR3 protein: CASSWGTSWETQYF
CDR3 DNA: TGTGCCAGCAGTTGGGGGACTAGTTGGGAGACCCAGTACTTC

V gene: TRBV7-8
clone size: NA
D gene: TRBD2
J gene: TRBJ2-7
CDR3 protein: CASSGSRGVEQYF
CDR3 DNA: TGTGCCAGCAGCGGGAGCCGGGGGGTTGAGCAGTACTTC

V gene: TRBV30
clone size: NA
D gene: NA
J gene: TRBJ2-1
CDR3 protein: CASAAGADEQFF
CDR3 DNA: TGTGCCTCTGCCGCGGGGGCCGATGAGCAGTTCTTC

V gene: TRBV6-1
clone size: NA
D gene: NA
J gene: TRBJ1-6
CDR3 protein: CASLRGGSYNSPLHF
CDR3 DNA: TGTGCCAGCCTTAGGGGGGGGTCCTATAATTCACCCCTCCACTTT

V gene: TRBV9
clone size: NA
D gene: TRBD1
J gene: TRBJ2-5
CDR3 protein: CASSVWDSLQETQYF
CDR3 DNA: TGTGCCAGCAGCGTATGGGACAGCCTCCAAGAGACCCAGTACTTC

V gene: TRBV5-5
clone size: NA
D gene: TRBD1
J gene: TRBJ2-1
CDR3 protein: CASSAGAGTGANEQFF
CDR3 DNA: TGTGCCAGCAGCGCGGGCGCCGGGACAGGTGCCAATGAGCAGTTCTTC

V gene: TRBV6-1
clone size: NA
D gene: TRBD1
J gene: TRBJ2-1
CDR3 protein: CASRVGTGLIFF
CDR3 DNA: TGTGCCAGCAGAGTCGGGACAGGGCTAATTTTCTTC

V gene: TRBV9
clone size: NA
D gene: TRBD1
J gene: TRBJ2-1
CDR3 protein: CASSATGTGYNEQFF
CDR3 DNA: TGTGCCAGCAGCGCGACCGGGACAGGATACAATGAGCAGTTCTTC

V gene: TRBV5-1
clone size: once
D gene: TRBD1
J gene: TRBJ2-5
CDR3 protein: CASSPAPDRTQETQYF
CDR3 DNA: TGCGCCAGCAGCCCGGCGCCGGACAGGACCCAAGAGACCCAGTACTTC

V gene: TRBV18
clone size: NA
D gene: NA
J gene: TRBJ2-7
CDR3 protein: CASSTGLKYEQYF
CDR3 DNA: TGTGCCAGCTCGACGGGACTCAAATACGAGCAGTACTTC

V gene: TRBV7-9
clone size: NA
D gene: NA
J gene: TRBJ1-1
CDR3 protein: CASSLGGRQNTEAFF
CDR3 DNA: TGTGCCAGCAGCTTAGGTGGCAGACAGAACACTGAAGCTTTCTTT

V gene: TRBV19
clone size: NA
D gene: NA
J gene: TRBJ1-5
CDR3 protein: CAVGGEYNNQPQHF
CDR3 DNA: TGTGCCGTGGGAGGGGAATATAACAATCAGCCCCAGCATTTT

V gene: TRBV19
clone size: NA
D gene: NA
J gene: TRBJ1-5
CDR3 protein: CASSKGPRRDF
CDR3 DNA: TGTGCCAGTAGTAAGGGGCCCCGGAGGGATTTT

V gene: TRBV19
clone size: NA
D gene: NA
J gene: TRBJ2-4
CDR3 protein: CASSDRGLARNIQYF
CDR3 DNA: TGTGCCAGCAGCGATAGGGGCCTCGCAAGAAACATTCAGTACTTC

V gene: TRBV19
clone size: NA
D gene: NA
J gene: TRBJ1-1
CDR3 protein: CASGDRLNTEAFF
CDR3 DNA: TGTGCCAGTGGAGACAGGTTGAACACTGAAGCTTTCTTT

V gene: TRBV5-4
clone size: NA
D gene: NA
J gene: TRBJ2-5
CDR3 protein: CASSPLGGRGSGETQYF
CDR3 DNA: TGTGCCAGCAGCCCGCTGGGTGGCAGGGGAAGCGGAGAGACCCAGTACTTC

V gene: TRBV6-5
clone size: NA
D gene: NA
J gene: TRBJ1-1
CDR3 protein: CASRSGAPNTEAFF
CDR3 DNA: TGTGCCAGCAGGTCAGGGGCCCCTAACACTGAAGCTTTCTTT

V gene: TRBV19
clone size: few
D gene: NA
J gene: TRBJ1-5
CDR3 protein: CASSPQGGNQPQHF
CDR3 DNA: TGTGCCAGTAGCCCACAGGGCGGCAATCAGCCCCAGCATTTT

V gene: TRBV11-3
clone size: once
D gene: TRBD2
J gene: TRBJ2-2
CDR3 protein: CASSPSGTNTGELFF
CDR3 DNA: TGTGCCAGCAGCCCTAGCGGAACGAACACCGGGGAGCTGTTTTTT

V gene: TRBV7-9
clone size: NA
D gene: TRBD1
J gene: TRBJ1-2
CDR3 protein: CASSDLLGQEGYGYTF
CDR3 DNA: TGTGCCAGCAGTGACCTCCTGGGACAGGAGGGGTATGGCTACACCTTC

V gene: TRBV18
clone size: NA
D gene: TRBD1
J gene: TRBJ2-4
CDR3 protein: CASSPPGQLAKNIQYF
CDR3 DNA: TGTGCCAGCTCACCACCGGGACAGCTAGCCAAAAACATTCAGTACTTC

V gene: TRBV27
clone size: NA
D gene: TRBD1
J gene: TRBJ1-3
CDR3 protein: CASRGTEGNTIYF
CDR3 DNA: TGTGCCAGCAGGGGGACAGAGGGAAACACCATATATTTT

V gene: TRBV6-6
clone size: NA
D gene: TRBD1
J gene: TRBJ2-7
CDR3 protein: CASSYSGTGVSYEQYF
CDR3 DNA: TGTGCCAGCAGTTACAGCGGGACAGGGGTCTCCTACGAGCAGTACTTC

V gene: TRBV6-1
clone size: NA
D gene: TRBD1
J gene: TRBJ2-7
CDR3 protein: CASSETGGQYF
CDR3 DNA: TGTGCCAGCAGTGAGACAGGGGGGCAGTACTTC

V gene: TRBV6-1
clone size: NA
D gene: NA
J gene: TRBJ1-2
CDR3 protein: CASSEAGFYGYTF
CDR3 DNA: TGTGCCAGCAGTGAGGCAGGGTTCTATGGCTACACCTTC

V gene: TRBV6-5
clone size: NA
D gene: TRBD1
J gene: TRBJ1-3
CDR3 protein: CASSKQGTSGNTIYF
CDR3 DNA: TGTGCCAGCAGTAAACAGGGGACCTCTGGAAACACCATATATTTT